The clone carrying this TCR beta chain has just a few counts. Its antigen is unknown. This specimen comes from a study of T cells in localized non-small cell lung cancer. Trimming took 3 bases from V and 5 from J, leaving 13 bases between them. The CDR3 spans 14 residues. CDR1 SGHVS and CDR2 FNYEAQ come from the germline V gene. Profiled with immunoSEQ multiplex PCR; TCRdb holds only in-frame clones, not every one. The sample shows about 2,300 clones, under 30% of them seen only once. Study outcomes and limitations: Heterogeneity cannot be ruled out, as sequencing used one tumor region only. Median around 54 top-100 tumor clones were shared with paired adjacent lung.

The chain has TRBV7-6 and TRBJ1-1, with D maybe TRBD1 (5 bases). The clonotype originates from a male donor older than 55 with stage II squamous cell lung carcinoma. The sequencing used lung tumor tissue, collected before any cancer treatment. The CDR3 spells CASSLGVQGTEAFF. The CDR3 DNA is TGTGCCAGCAGCTTGGGGGTTCAAGGAACTGAAGCTTTCTTT.